This T cell receptor (beta chain) was sequenced in a study of T cells in Graves' hyperthyroidism and ophthalmopathy. The table lists this clonotype with many counts. Germline lookup yields CDR1 SNHLY and CDR2 FYNNEI. V was pared by 5 bases and J by 2 bases, with 15 bases between. The CDR3 covers 15 residues. Amplified TCR beta CDR3 regions came from RNA transcripts. Primed by the HTBI set, a first-round RT-PCR was run on the TCR CDR3. TCRdb re-analysed the multiplex PCR reads in MiXCR, keeping a single row per CDR3 protein. Of some 180,000 distinct CDR3 sequences in the sample, about 18% were seen once.

The origin of this receptor is a woman aged 45-60 years with Graves' hyperthyroidism. The chain combines TRBV2 with TRBJ2-5; D is unresolved. The source material was blood. CDR3 in DNA: TGTGCCAGCAGTTTTCTAACGGCCCGTCAAGAGACCCAGTACTTC. Translation: CASSFLTARQETQYF.